One T cell receptor (beta chain) is described in this entry. Its antigen is undetermined. V was clipped by 5 bases and J by 10 bases, with 11 bases between them. The CDR3 has 11 amino acids. Germline V gene data show CDR1 as MNHEY and CDR2 as SVGEGT. Drawn from each donor were approximately 9.2 milliliters of peripheral blood. It was with a sample-barcoded 5' primer and a J-beta primer mix that a second PCR of about 6 to 12 cycles was run. Every cDNA molecule bore a tag from a template-switch adaptor containing 12 random nucleotides. The study obtained at least 2.5 million CDR3-containing paired-end reads from every sample. A single record per CDR3 protein comes from TCRdb applying MiXCR to the 5' RACE reads. Of about 1.5 million distinct CDR3 sequences in the sample, roughly 43% were seen once. This sample stems from a study of blood T cells in healthy people across ages. Notes on the study in general: CMV status of donors was unknown, possibly confounding expanded clonotype changes.

This receptor was identified in a woman in her late teens or twenties in good health. The chain has TRBV6-2 or TRBV6-3 and TRBJ1-1, with D uncertain. Sample: blood. In nucleotides, the CDR3 is TGTGCCAGCAGTCTATCGGGTGGAGCTTTCTTT. Encoded protein: CASSLSGGAFF.